This passage covers 14 T cell receptor beta chains from one sample sequenced in a study of cytomegalovirus exposure and HLA in healthy donors listed by TCRdb under 2017. The library came from the immunoSEQ multiplex PCR assay. For the multiplex PCR, a mixture combining 60 forward primers for TCR Vbeta segments and 13 reverse primers for TCR Jbeta segments was used. TCRdb mirrors the immuneACCESS table, restricted to in-frame sequences. Some clones are absent from its copies; in checked studies, under half trace to an unresolved V gene, and the reason for the others is unknown. The sample records some 60,000 clones, 75% to 85% of which are singletons. The top ten constitute less than 7% of the sample. The sequenced sample consisted of PBMCs. The receptor source for this set is a male donor in good health and CMV-seronegative.

The J gene is TRBJ2-7, the V gene TRBV6-5; weak D call: TRBD1 (6 bases). CDR1 and CDR2 from the germline V gene are MNHEY and SVGAGI. The germline V and J ends were trimmed by 4 bases and 1 base, with 14 bases remaining between them. This CDR3 has 15 amino acids. CDR3 region: CASSFHRAGSYEQYF. CDR3 bases: TGTGCCAGCAGTTTTCACAGGGCCGGGTCCTACGAGCAGTACTTC.

The gene calls are TRBV2 and TRBJ2-3; 8 bases map to TRBD2. CDR1 is SNHLY, CDR2 FYNNEI, per germline. V was pared by 8 bases and J by 0 bases, with 10 bases of the junction left unmatched. The CDR3 sequence is 16 residues long. CDR3 protein: CASSITGGQSTDTQYF. Here the CDR3 DNA reads TGTGCCAGCTCGATTACGGGGGGGCAAAGCACAGATACGCAGTATTTT.

V gene TRBV29-1 combines with J gene TRBJ1-1, with 11 bases that match TRBD1. J gave up 4 bases and V 7 bases, and 11 bases lay outside the gene matches. Germline-derived CDR1 and CDR2 are SQVTM and ANQGSEA. CDR3 length: 15 amino acids. CDR3 DNA: TGCAGCGCCGCCGGGACAGGGGGTTTCGTCACTGAAGCTTTCTTT. It is translated as CSAAGTGGFVTEAFF. Variable domain in full (rest from reference TRBV29-1 and TRBJ1-1): SAVISQKPSRDICQRGTSLTIQCQVDSQVTMMFWYRQQPGQSLTLIATANQGSEATYESGFVIDKFPISRPNLTFSTLTVSNMSPEDSSIYLCSAAGTGGFVTEAFFGQGTRLTVV.

This CDR3 reads CAWSRRTGPSSGNTIYF. CDR3 DNA: TGTGCCTGGAGTAGAAGGACAGGCCCTAGCTCTGGAAACACCATATATTTT. The V and J genes are TRBV30 and TRBJ1-3; TRBD1 aligns across 7 bases. The germline V gene has CDR1 GTSNPN and CDR2 SVGIG (reference sequence). CDR3 length: 17 residues. Unmatched junction bases numbered 10, after V lost 2 bases and J lost 0 bases.

The rearrangement links TRBV5-4 to TRBJ2-3; a weak D match, TRBD2 (6 bases). Germline V gene sequence: CDR1 SGHNT, CDR2 YYREEE (reference sequence). CDR3 length: 15 residues. The V gene lost 4 bases and the J gene lost 3 bases, with 15 bases spanning the gap. The CDR3 loop reads CASSPGGALTDTQYF. CDR3 in DNA: TGTGCCAGCAGCCCGGGCGGGGCGTTGACAGATACGCAGTATTTT.

The chain couples TRBV28 to TRBJ1-1; D unresolved. V was shortened by 5 bases and J by 2 bases, with 6 bases between the two germline ends. The germline V gene has CDR1 MDHEN and CDR2 SYDVKM. The CDR3 contains 12 residues. The DNA for the CDR3 is TGTGCCAGCAGTCTCTTAAACACTGAAGCTTTCTTT. Translated: CASSLLNTEAFF.

The J gene is TRBJ2-3, the V gene TRBV5-1; a weak D match, TRBD2 (5 bases). The CDR3 length is 13 residues. Trimming removed 2 bases from V and 3 bases from J, with 7 bases in between. Germline V gene sequence: CDR1 SGHRS, CDR2 YFSETQ. CDR3 loop: CASSLTRTDTQYF. For the CDR3, the DNA is TGCGCCAGCAGCTTAACTAGGACAGATACGCAGTATTTT.

The genes are TRBV7-2 and TRBJ1-1; D gene unclear. The CDR3 length is 13 residues. V was shortened by 1 base and J by 1 base, with 4 bases between the two germline ends. Germline V gene lookup returns CDR1 SGHTA and CDR2 FQGNSA. CDR3 residues: CASSLDRNTEAFF. CDR3 nucleotides: TGTGCCAGCAGCTTAGACAGGAACACTGAAGCTTTCTTT.

This chain links TRBV10-3 with TRBJ2-7; TRBD2 matches 14 bases. The CDR3 is 16 amino acids. In germline, CDR1 is ENHRY, CDR2 SYGVKD. V shed 2 bases and J 6 bases; nucleotides not matched to a gene: 6. DNA of the CDR3: TGTGCCATCAGTGAGGAGGGACTAGCGGGGGCAGGCGAGCAGTACTTC. This codes for CAISEEGLAGAGEQYF.

This sequence joins TRBV30 and TRBJ2-1; a weak D match, TRBD2 (7 bases). The ends were cut back, 0 bases at V and 6 bases at J, with 12 bases in the middle. The V gene's germline CDR1 is GTSNPN and CDR2 SVGIG (reference sequence). The CDR3 loop spans 14 amino acids. The CDR3 nucleotides are TGTGCCTGGAGTGTGAAGGGGGGGTCCAATGAGCAGTTCTTC. Translation gives CAWSVKGGSNEQFF.

CDR3 in DNA: TGTGCCAGCAGCCTCGGGGAGGGTTTGGAAAGCTACACCTTC. Translating gives CASSLGEGLESYTF. The chain couples TRBV16 to TRBJ1-2, with unresolved D. The CDR3 totals 14 residues. Trimming left V 4 bases short and J 9 bases short, with 18 bases between. The germline V gene encodes CDR1 KGHSY and CDR2 FQNENV.

In nucleotides, the CDR3 is TGCAGTGCTAGACAGGGGTATGGCTACACCTTC. Translation gives CSARQGYGYTF. V is TRBV20-1 and J is TRBJ1-2, with TRBD1 as a possible D gene (6 bases). This CDR3 is built from 11 residues. Per germline, CDR1 DFQATT and CDR2 SNEGSKA (reference sequence). The V end lost 2 bases, the J end lost 5 bases, and 6 bases lay between the germline ends.

The chain recombines TRBV19 with TRBJ1-4; D perhaps matches TRBD1 (5 bases). CDR1 and CDR2 (germline): LNHDA, SQIVND (reference sequence). The CDR3 extends over 15 amino acids. V dropped 5 bases and J dropped 4 bases, with 14 bases sitting between them. The CDR3, as DNA: TGTGCCAGTAGTTCCCCTAGGGGCGGTAATGAAAAACTGTTTTTT. Its translation: CASSSPRGGNEKLFF. Together with reference TRBV19 and TRBJ1-4, the CDR3 gives the full variable domain: DGGITQSPKYLFRKEGQNVTLSCEQNLNHDAMYWYRQDPGQGLRLIYYSQIVNDFQKGDIAEGYSVSREKKESFPLTVTSAQKNPTAFYLCASSSPRGGNEKLFFGSGTQLSVL.

This chain uses TRBV30 with TRBJ2-2; perhaps TRBD2 as D (6 bases). Trimming stripped 3 bases from V and 2 bases from J, with 16 bases between. The CDR3 consists of 16 residues. Germline V gene lookup returns CDR1 GTSNPN and CDR2 SVGIG (reference sequence). The CDR3 loop is CAWRRLEGLNTGELFF. In nucleotides, the CDR3 is TGTGCCTGGAGGAGGCTGGAGGGGCTAAACACCGGGGAGCTGTTTTTT.